The T cell receptor (beta chain) under discussion was sequenced for a study of identical twins. MiXCR, applied by TCRdb to the 5' RACE reads, yields one record per CDR3 protein. The sample has approximately 530,000 distinct CDR3 sequences; around 22% are singletons. General study points: Among monozygotic twins, out-of-frame TCR alpha sharing exceeded what models predicted.

The CDR3 is 13 residues long. CDR1 and CDR2 from the germline V gene are SGHAT and FQNNGV. The V end was cut by 4 bases, the J end by 7 bases, with 11 bases between. Turning to this clonotype: Its matching antigen is unknown.

The data were also submitted as part of a second study, on yellow fever vaccine responses in identical twins. This second study says: In identical twins, vaccine T cell responses appeared partly shared and partly individual.

Sequencing was carried out using CD4+ T cells sorted from blood. The receptor was isolated from a woman aged 18-30 years in good health. V gene TRBV11-2 combines with J gene TRBJ2-1; D is undetermined. The CDR3 nucleotides read TGTGCCAGCAGCTCCGGCCCCCGAAATGAGCAGTTCTTC. As protein: CASSSGPRNEQFF.